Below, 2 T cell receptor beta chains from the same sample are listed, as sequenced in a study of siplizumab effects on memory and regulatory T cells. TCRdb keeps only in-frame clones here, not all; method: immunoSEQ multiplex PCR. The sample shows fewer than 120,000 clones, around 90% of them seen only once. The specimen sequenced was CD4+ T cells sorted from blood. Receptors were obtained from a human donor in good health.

The DNA of the CDR3 is TGTGCCAGCAGCTTAGCGATGGACAGTACCGAGCAGTTCTTC. Its translation is CASSLAMDSTEQFF. The chain joins TRBV7-9 to TRBJ2-1, with D perhaps TRBD1 (6 bases). Germline values: CDR1 SEHNR, CDR2 FQNEAQ (reference sequence). The CDR3 runs to 14 residues. Deletions cut 0 bases from V and 10 bases from J, with 13 bases between.

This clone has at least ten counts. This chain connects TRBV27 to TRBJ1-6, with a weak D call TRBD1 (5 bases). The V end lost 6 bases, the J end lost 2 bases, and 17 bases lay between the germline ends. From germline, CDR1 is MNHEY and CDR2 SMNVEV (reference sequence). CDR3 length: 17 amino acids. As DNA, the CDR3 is TGTGCCAGCAGCCGGGACGGCCTGGGGGCCTATAATTCACCCCTCCACTTT. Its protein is CASSRDGLGAYNSPLHF.